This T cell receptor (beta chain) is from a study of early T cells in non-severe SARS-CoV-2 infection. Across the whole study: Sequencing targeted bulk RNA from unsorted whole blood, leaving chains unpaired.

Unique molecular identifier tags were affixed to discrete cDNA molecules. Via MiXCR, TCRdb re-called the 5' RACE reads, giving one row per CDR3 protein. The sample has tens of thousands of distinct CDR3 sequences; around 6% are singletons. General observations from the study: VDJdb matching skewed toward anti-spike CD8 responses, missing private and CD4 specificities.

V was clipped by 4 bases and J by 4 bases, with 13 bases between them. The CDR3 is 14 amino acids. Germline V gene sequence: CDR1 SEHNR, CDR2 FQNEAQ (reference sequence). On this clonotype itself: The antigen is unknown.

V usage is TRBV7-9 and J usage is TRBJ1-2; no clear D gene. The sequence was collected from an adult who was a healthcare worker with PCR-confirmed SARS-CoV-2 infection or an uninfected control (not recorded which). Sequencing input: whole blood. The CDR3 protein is CASSSPGPSYGYTF. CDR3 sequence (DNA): TGTGCCAGCAGCTCGCCCGGACCGAGCTATGGCTACACCTTC.